This T cell receptor (beta chain) emerged from a study of OX40 agonist ivuxolimab in advanced cancers. TCRdb's copy holds only in-frame clones and misses some; the assay was immunoSEQ multiplex PCR. This table holds more than 45,000 clones, approximately 84% found once. CDR1 is SGDLS and CDR2 is YYNGEE in the germline V gene. The length of the CDR3 is 15 residues. The J segment lost 7 bases and the V segment lost 5 bases, leaving 12 bases of the junction unmatched. This sequence originates from an adult with an advanced solid tumor such as melanoma, head and neck, liver or kidney cancer. The specimen comprised CD4+ or CD8+ T cells sorted from blood, sampled in a trial of the OX40 agonist ivuxolimab. The chain recombines TRBV9 with TRBJ2-5; 9 positions agree with TRBD2. In DNA, the CDR3 is TGTGCCAGCAGTAAAACAACCCAGCGGGAGGCGACCCAGTACTTC. It is translated as CASSKTTQREATQYF.